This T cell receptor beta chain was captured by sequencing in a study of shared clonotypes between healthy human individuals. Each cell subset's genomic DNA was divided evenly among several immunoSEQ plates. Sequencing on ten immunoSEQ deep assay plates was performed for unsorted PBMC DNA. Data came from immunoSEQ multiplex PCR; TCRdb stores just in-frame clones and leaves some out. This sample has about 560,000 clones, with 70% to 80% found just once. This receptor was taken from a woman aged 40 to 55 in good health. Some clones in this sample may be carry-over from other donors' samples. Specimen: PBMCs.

The DNA for the CDR3 is TGTGCCAGCACGGACAGGAACAATCAGCCCCAGCATTTT. It encodes CASTDRNNQPQHF. The chain joins TRBV28 to TRBJ1-5; 7 bases match TRBD1. Per the germline V gene, CDR1 is MDHEN and CDR2 is SYDVKM. Germline trimming cut 7 bases from V and 3 bases from J; bases unmatched to any gene: 3. The CDR3 consists of 13 residues.